This TCR beta chain was profiled in a study of molecular identifiers for immune sequencing clone quantification (dated by TCRdb to between 2018 and 2020). In terms of the full investigation: In a replicate experiment, RNA from roughly 20,000 or 100,000 naive CD8 T cells was split into five aliquots, four of which were sequenced. CD8 T cells were used in a methods study to benchmark molecular-identifier clustering-based TCR repertoire sequencing (MIDCIRS) and TCR RNA copy counting. The study at large found these results: When barcode sub-clustering was left out, chimeric consensus sequences inflated TCR diversity, with chimeras reaching as high as 47%. Clones above 20 RNA copies held over 97% of molecules in CMV-specific effector cells but under 1% in naive cells. Roughly 3 recovered TCR RNA copies per cell were obtained by modeling, versus about ten by digital PCR, implying a capture efficiency of approximately 27%. The naive libraries included spiked-in Jurkat TCR RNA (roughly eleven copies' worth), and this Jurkat TCR RNA is not part of the donor repertoire. Highly expanded clone sizes could be underestimated if identical TCR molecules share a barcode. A single cell's worth of spiked-in Jurkat TCR RNA was reported detectable even among about a million naive CD8 T cells.

Library preparation used PCR. The data were produced on an Illumina HiSeq 4000. Bulk TCR libraries were generated as previously described, with the TCR primers listed in Table S5 used. Total RNA was purified with the Qiagen AllPrep DNA/RNA kit. Before analysis, reads from multiple sequencing runs of one library were combined. The paper's data handling went like this. Reads were retained only if the reads had an exact TCR constant sequence, and the retained reads were trimmed to 150 nt and grouped according to their 12-nt molecular barcodes. Within each barcode group, reads were sub-clustered at a 15% Levenshtein threshold, and quality-weighted consensus sequences were built per RNA molecule. Non-functional sequences were filtered out, along with any lower-count sequence sitting one edit away from another sequence. Based on fitting two negative binomial distributions, any barcode sub-cluster with under 20% of the maximum read count was discarded. The raw public data were reprocessed by TCRdb itself: fastp quality trimming at Q25, MiXCR clonotype calling, in-frame beta chains only. For every CDR3 protein sequence, its rows merge into one entry that carries the most common genes and DNA. The authors' filters were not applied to this entry. The sample contains under 650,000 distinct CDR3 sequences, approximately 20% of them found a single time. The ten largest account for roughly 0.83% of the sample.

Sequences SGHVS (CDR1) and FNYEAQ (CDR2) are obtained from the germline V gene. The trim is 5 bases for V and 6 bases for J, with a gap of 17 bases between the germline ends. Reading from cysteine to phenylalanine, the CDR3 counts 14 amino acids. The only DNA kept is the CDR3, 42 bases in frame from the first base. Libraries of naive CD8 T cells were built from anywhere between roughly 17,000 and 1,000,000 sorted cells, with 10%, 30% or 50% of the purified RNA used. On a BD FACSAria II, naive CD8 T cells were FACS-sorted as CD8+CD4-CCR7+CD45RA+ and collected into RLT Plus buffer. To test detection sensitivity, Jurkat RNA equal to about nine TCR copies was added to samples of about 20,000-1,100,000 naive CD8 T cells. CD8 T cells were enriched using RosetteSep CD8+ T Cell Enrichment Cocktail and Ficoll-Paque, and the enriched cells then underwent ACK red cell lysis. This clonotype appeared a few times. Its antigen is still unknown. No base qualities exist here, and no much larger clone lies one base off it.

The V and J segments used are TRBV7-6 and TRBJ2-7; the D gene is possibly TRBD1, with 5 bases matching. The receptor's source is a human donor in good health. Some libraries in this study had Jurkat cell RNA spiked in. The sequencing sample was made of naive CD8+ T cells from blood, with Jurkat cell RNA spiked in. The cell subset or site label here, explained by the study, means: FACS-sorted CD8+CD4-CCR7+CD45RA+ naive T cells. CDR3 loop: CASSPADTSVEQYF. The DNA sequence is as follows: TGTGCCAGCAGCCCCGCGGACACCTCTGTCGAGCAGTACTTC.